The sequence of this T cell receptor beta chain was determined in a study of radiotherapy plus CTLA-4 blockade in lung cancer. The CDR3 is 13 amino acids. Trimming left V 4 bases short and J 1 base short, with 4 bases between. Germline V gene lookup returns CDR1 MNHEY and CDR2 SVGAGI. Profiling relied on immunoSEQ multiplex PCR, and the TCRdb table lists in-frame clones only, not all of them. This sample carries some 49,000 clones, about 88% of them seen once, and the ten largest clones take 25% to 35%. This TCR derives from a human donor with non-small cell lung cancer whose response to radiotherapy plus ipilimumab could not be evaluated. This specimen consisted of peripheral blood, obtained from a patient treated with radiotherapy plus ipilimumab. The chain is built from TRBV6-5 and TRBJ2-2, with D uncertain. CDR3 nucleotide sequence: TGTGCCAGCAGTTCCGGGAACACCGGGGAGCTGTTTTTT. This codes for CASSSGNTGELFF.